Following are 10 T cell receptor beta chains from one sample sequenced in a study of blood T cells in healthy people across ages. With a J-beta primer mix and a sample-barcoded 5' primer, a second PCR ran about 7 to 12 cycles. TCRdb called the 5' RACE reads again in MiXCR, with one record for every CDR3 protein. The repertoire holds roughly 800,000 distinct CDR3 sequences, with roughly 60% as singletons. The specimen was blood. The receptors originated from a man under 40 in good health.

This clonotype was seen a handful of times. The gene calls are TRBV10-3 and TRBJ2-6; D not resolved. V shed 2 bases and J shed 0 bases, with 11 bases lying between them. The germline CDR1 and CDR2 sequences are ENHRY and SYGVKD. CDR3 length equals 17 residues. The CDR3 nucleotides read TGTGCCATCAGTGAGAGCCGGCAGCCCTCTGGGGCCAACGTCCTGACTTTC. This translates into CAISESRQPSGANVLTF.

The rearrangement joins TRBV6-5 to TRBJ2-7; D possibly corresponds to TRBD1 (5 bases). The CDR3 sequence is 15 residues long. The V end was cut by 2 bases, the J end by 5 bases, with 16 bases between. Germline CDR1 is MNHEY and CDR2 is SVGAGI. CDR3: CASSYGQGLGDEQYF. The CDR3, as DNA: TGTGCCAGCAGTTACGGGCAGGGCCTCGGAGACGAGCAGTACTTC.

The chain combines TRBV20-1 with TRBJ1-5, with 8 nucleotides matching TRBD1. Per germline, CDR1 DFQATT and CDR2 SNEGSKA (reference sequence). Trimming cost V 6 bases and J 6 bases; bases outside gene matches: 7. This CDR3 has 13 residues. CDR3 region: CSAPTGVFQPQHF. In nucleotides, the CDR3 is TGCAGTGCCCCGACAGGGGTGTTTCAGCCCCAGCATTTT.

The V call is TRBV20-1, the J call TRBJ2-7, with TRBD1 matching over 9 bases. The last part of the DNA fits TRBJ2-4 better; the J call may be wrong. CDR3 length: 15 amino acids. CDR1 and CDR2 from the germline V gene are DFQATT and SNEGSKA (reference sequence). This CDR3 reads CSASPGTGIKNIQYF. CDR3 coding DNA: TGCAGTGCTAGCCCCGGGACAGGGATCAAAAACATTCAGTACTTC.

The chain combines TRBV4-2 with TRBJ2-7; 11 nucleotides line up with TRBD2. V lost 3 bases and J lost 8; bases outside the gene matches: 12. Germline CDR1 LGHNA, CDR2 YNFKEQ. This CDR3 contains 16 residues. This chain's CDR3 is CASSQSLAGGGYQQYF. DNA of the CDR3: TGTGCCAGCAGCCAGTCCTTAGCGGGAGGGGGGTACCAGCAGTACTTC.

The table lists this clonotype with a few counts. The CDR3 sequence: CSAHSLGPQETQYF. CDR3 nucleotides: TGCAGTGCACATAGCCTGGGCCCTCAAGAGACCCAGTACTTC. V gene TRBV20-1 combines with J gene TRBJ2-5, with D unresolved. The germline gives CDR1 DFQATT, CDR2 SNEGSKA (reference sequence). V lost 6 bases and J 2 bases, leaving 16 bases between the germline ends. The CDR3 length is 14 residues.

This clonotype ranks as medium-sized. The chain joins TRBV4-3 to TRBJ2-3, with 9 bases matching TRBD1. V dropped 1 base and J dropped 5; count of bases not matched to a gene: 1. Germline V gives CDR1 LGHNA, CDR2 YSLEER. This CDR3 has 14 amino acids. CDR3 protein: CASSQGGQGDTQYF. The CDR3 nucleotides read TGCGCCAGCAGCCAAGGGGGACAGGGAGATACGCAGTATTTT.

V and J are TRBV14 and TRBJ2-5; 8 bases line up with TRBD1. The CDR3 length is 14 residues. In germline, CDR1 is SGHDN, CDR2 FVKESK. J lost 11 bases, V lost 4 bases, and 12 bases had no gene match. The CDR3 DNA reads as TGTGCCAGCAGCCTCTACGGACAGGGTACTAGGCAGTACTTC. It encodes CASSLYGQGTRQYF. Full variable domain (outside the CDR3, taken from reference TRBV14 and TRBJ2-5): EAGVTQFPSHSVIEKGQTVTLRCDPISGHDNLYWYRRVMGKEIKFLLHFVKESKQDESGMPNNRFLAERTGGTYSTLKVQPAELEDSGVYFCASSLYGQGTRQYFGPGTRLLVL.

In DNA form, the CDR3 reads TGCAGTGCTAGCGGGAGGTTGGATACGCAGTATTTT. Translated, it gives CSASGRLDTQYF. The chain joins TRBV20-1 to TRBJ2-3, with TRBD2 matching over 7 bases. Germline trimming cut 3 bases from V and 6 bases from J; bases unmatched to any gene: 3. CDR3 size: 12 residues. In germline, CDR1 is DFQATT, CDR2 SNEGSKA (reference sequence).

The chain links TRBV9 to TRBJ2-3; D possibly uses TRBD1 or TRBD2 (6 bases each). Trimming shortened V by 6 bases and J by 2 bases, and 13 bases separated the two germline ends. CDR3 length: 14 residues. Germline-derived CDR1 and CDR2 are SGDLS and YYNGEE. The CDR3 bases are TGTGCCAGCACCCCGGCGGGACACACAGATACGCAGTATTTT. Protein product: CASTPAGHTDTQYF.